This T cell receptor (beta chain) appears in the sequencing data of a study of blood T cells in healthy people across ages. Study results and caveats: It was not possible, with unsorted PBMCs, to conclusively compare naive and antigen-experienced cells.

A J-beta primer mix and a sample-barcoded 5' primer were used in a second PCR of about 7 to 12 cycles. Each cDNA molecule was tagged by a template-switch adaptor that had 12 random nucleotides. Each CDR3 protein is one row after TCRdb ran MiXCR on the 5' RACE reads. The sample includes around 1.7 million distinct CDR3 sequences, over 25% of them seen just once. As regards this clonotype: Antigen unknown.

V was trimmed by 2 bases and J by 8 bases, leaving 9 bases between them. This CDR3 is built from 12 residues. Germline CDR1 reads MNHEY; CDR2 reads SVGAGI. The origin of this receptor is a woman under 40 in good health. The sequencing sample was made of blood. This chain links TRBV6-5 with TRBJ1-1; no clear D gene. The CDR3 sequence: CASSYTETEAFF. CDR3 DNA: TGTGCCAGCAGTTACACCGAAACCGAAGCTTTCTTT.